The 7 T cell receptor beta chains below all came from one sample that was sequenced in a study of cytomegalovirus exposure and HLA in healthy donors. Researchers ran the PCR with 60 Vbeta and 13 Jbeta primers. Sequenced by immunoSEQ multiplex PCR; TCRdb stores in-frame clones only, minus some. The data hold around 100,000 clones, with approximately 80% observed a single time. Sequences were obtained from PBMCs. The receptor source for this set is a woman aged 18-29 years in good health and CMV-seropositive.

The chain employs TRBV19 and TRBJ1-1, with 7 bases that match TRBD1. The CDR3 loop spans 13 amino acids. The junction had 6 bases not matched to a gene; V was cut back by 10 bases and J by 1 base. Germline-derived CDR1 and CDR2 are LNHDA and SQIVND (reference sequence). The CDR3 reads CATRGVKNTEAFF. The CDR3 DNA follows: TGTGCCACCAGGGGGGTAAAGAACACTGAAGCTTTCTTT.

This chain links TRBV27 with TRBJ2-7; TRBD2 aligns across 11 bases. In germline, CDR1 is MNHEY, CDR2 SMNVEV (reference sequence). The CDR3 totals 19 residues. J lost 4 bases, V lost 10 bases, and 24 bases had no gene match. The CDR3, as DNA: TGTGCCACCAGCTTTCTTTTCTCTAGCGGGAGGCCTTGGTTTTACGAGCAGTACTTC. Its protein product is CATSFLFSSGRPWFYEQYF.

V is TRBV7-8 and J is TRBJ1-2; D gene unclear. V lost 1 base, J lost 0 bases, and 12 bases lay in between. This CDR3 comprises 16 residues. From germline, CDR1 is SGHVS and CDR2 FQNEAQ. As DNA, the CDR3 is TGTGCCAGCAGCTTAGAGGGAGCTCCTTCTAACTATGGCTACACCTTC. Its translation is CASSLEGAPSNYGYTF.

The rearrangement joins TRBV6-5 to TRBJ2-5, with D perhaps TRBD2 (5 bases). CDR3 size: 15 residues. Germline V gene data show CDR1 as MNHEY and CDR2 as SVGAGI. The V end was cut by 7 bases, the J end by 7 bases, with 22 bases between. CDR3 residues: CASTLFQRSGGTQYF. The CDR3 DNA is TGTGCCAGCACTCTCTTCCAGCGGAGTGGCGGGACCCAGTACTTC.

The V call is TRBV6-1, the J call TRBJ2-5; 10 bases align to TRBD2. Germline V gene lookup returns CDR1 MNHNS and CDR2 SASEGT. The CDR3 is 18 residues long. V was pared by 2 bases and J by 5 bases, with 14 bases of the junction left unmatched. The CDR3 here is CASSESLAGVGGEETQYF. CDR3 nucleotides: TGTGCCAGCAGTGAAAGTCTAGCGGGAGTGGGAGGGGAGGAGACCCAGTACTTC.

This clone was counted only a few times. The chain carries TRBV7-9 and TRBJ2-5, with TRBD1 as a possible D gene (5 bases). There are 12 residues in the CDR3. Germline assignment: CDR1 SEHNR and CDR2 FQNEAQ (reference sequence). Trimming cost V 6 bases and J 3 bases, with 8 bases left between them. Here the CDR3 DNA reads TGTGCCAGCAGTCAAGGGGAAGAGACCCAGTACTTC. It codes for CASSQGEETQYF. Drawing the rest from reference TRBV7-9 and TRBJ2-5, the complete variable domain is DTGVSQNPRHKITKRGQNVTFRCDPISEHNRLYWYRQTLGQGPEFLTYFQNEAQLEKSRLLSDRFSAERPKGSFSTLEIQRTEQGDSAMYLCASSQGEETQYFGPGTRLLVL.

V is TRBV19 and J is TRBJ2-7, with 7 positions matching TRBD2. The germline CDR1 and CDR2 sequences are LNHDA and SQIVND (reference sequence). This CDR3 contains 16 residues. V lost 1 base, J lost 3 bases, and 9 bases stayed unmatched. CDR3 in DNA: TGTGCCAGTAGTATAGGGAGCCTAGCGGAGAACTACGAGCAGTACTTC. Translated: CASSIGSLAENYEQYF. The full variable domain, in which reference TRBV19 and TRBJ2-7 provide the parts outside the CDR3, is DGGITQSPKYLFRKEGQNVTLSCEQNLNHDAMYWYRQDPGQGLRLIYYSQIVNDFQKGDIAEGYSVSREKKESFPLTVTSAQKNPTAFYLCASSIGSLAENYEQYFGPGTRLTVT.